Listed below are T cell receptor beta chains from one sample, sequenced in a study of shared clonotypes between healthy human individuals. Here immunoSEQ multiplex PCR was the method, and the copy in TCRdb shows in-frame clones only, minus some. The table lists millions of clones, roughly 94% of them singletons. Sequenced input: naive CD8+ T cells sorted from blood. These receptors came from a man between 18 and 35 years old in good health. CDR3s leave out the opening cysteine and the closing phenylalanine or tryptophan. Clone size is not always given. Where it is, it says once, few, many or a class for expanded clones.

CDR3aa | abundance | v_gene
ASSHSGYNEQF | . | TRBV7-9
ASSRLANSYNEQF | . | TRBV25-1
ATSPLGGYEF | once | TRBV15
ASSPGLGRVTEAF | . | TRBV18
ASSGLGGSLETQY | . | TRBV13
ASSDVHNYQPQH | . | TRBV2
ASSASFGDWIYGYT | . | TRBV7-2
ASTYRGGGTEAF | . | TRBV27
ASSGTGTGLNNQPQH | . | TRBV7-8
ASRDISSYEQY | . | TRBV19
ASSLLKNTGELF | . | TRBV27
ASSPPRGLPDNEQF | . | TRBV18
ASRKSYNEQF | . | TRBV28
ASRHYAGGSTQY | . | TRBV12-2
ASSQDLGTKGNTIY | . | TRBV4-1
ASSWGTAEPYNEQF | . | TRBV7-3
ASSARGGAGTDTQY | . | TRBV9
ASSSTNTLRGTEAF | . | TRBV13
ASSIGLGGDEQY | . | TRBV19
ASSDSGREQY | . | TRBV10-1
ASSLRQGTLSYEQY | . | TRBV5-4
ASSLDPRIAGLYNEQF | . | TRBV11-2
ASSEGPRDSGYEQY | . | TRBV6-1
ASTPASGGTGELF | . | TRBV6-5
SVGLGRGGTLPGLETQY | . | TRBV29-1
ASSLTQAAGNTEAF | . | TRBV7-9
ASTSEPTYEQY | . | TRBV7-9
ASSNQGVVYGYT | . | TRBV6-1
ASSLLAGALGDEQF | . | TRBV5-4
ASSTPFGQGIEETQY | . | TRBV7-9
ASSDPGGYTGELF | . | TRBV28
ASSVGGQGRSEQY | . | TRBV9
ASSAVGVTNYGYT | . | TRBV7-9
ASSYGQGLYEQY | . | TRBV6-6
AWGIGTGGVEQY | . | TRBV30
ASSQATTNEQY | . | TRBV14
ASSYFWEGNTEAF | . | TRBV6-5
ASSQVGEMNTEAF | once | TRBV4-2
ASSLMVNSGNTIY | . | TRBV28
ASSLEYGGSGNTIY | once | TRBV11-2
ASSLQGYTEAF | . | TRBV27